This is a list of T cell receptor beta chains from one sample in a study of human T cells and chemical hapten exposure. TCRdb processed the RACE reads anew with MiXCR; each CDR3 protein has one entry. The top ten hold approximately 2.8% of the sample, which has about 380,000 distinct CDR3 sequences, roughly 5% seen once. This sample comprised whole blood, obtained in connection with sensitization to the hapten diphenylcyclopropenone (DPC). These receptors were collected from a woman between 50 and 59 years old with alopecia areata. Some clones in this sample may be carry-over from other donors' samples. CDR3s include the opening cysteine and the closing phenylalanine or tryptophan. The D gene is left open where the match is weak. Not all rows give a size; the values are once, few, many and, for expanded clones, a class.

clone size: few; V gene: TRBV19; D gene: -; J gene: TRBJ2-7; CDR3 DNA: TGTGCCAGTAGTACCTCCCAGGGGTACGAGCAGTACTTC; CDR3 protein: CASSTSQGYEQYF
clone size: many; V gene: TRBV14; D gene: -; J gene: TRBJ1-2; CDR3 DNA: TGTGCCAGCAGCCCCCGACAGGACAACTATGGCTACACCTTC; CDR3 protein: CASSPRQDNYGYTF
clone size: many; V gene: TRBV20-1; D gene: TRBD1; J gene: TRBJ1-1; CDR3 DNA: TGCAGTGTAAAAATTCCGGGACAGGACTCGACTGAAGCTTTCTTT; CDR3 protein: CSVKIPGQDSTEAFF
clone size: few; V gene: TRBV3-1; D gene: TRBD2; J gene: TRBJ2-7; CDR3 DNA: TGTGCCAGCAGCTTACTTAGCGGGTACTACGAGCAGTACTTC; CDR3 protein: CASSLLSGYYEQYF
clone size: few; V gene: TRBV10-3; D gene: -; J gene: TRBJ2-3; CDR3 DNA: TGTGCCATCAGTGATCCGGACAGACAAGATACGCAGTATTTT; CDR3 protein: CAISDPDRQDTQYF
clone size: many; V gene: TRBV6-5; D gene: -; J gene: TRBJ2-3; CDR3 DNA: TGTGCCAGCAGGGGTTCCGGGGTGACCAGCGGCCCAGATACGCAGTATTTT; CDR3 protein: CASRGSGVTSGPDTQYF
clone size: few; V gene: TRBV3-1; D gene: TRBD1; J gene: TRBJ2-7; CDR3 DNA: TGTGCCAGCAGCCAAGGGGGGACAGGGGAGCAGTACTTC; CDR3 protein: CASSQGGTGEQYF
clone size: many; V gene: TRBV5-4; D gene: -; J gene: TRBJ2-7; CDR3 DNA: TGTGCCAGCAGCTTCGGGAAAGGCCCCTACGAGCAGTACTTC; CDR3 protein: CASSFGKGPYEQYF
clone size: many; V gene: TRBV6-5; D gene: -; J gene: TRBJ1-5; CDR3 DNA: TGTGCCAGCAGCCCCACAGGAGGGGTCAATCAGCCCCAGCATTTT; CDR3 protein: CASSPTGGVNQPQHF
clone size: many; V gene: TRBV7-8; D gene: TRBD1; J gene: TRBJ2-3; CDR3 DNA: TGTGCCAGCAGCCTAGGGACAGGGTCCACAGATACGCAGTATTTT; CDR3 protein: CASSLGTGSTDTQYF
clone size: few; V gene: TRBV28; D gene: -; J gene: TRBJ1-5; CDR3 DNA: TGTGCCAGCGGCAATCAGCCCCAGCATTTT; CDR3 protein: CASGNQPQHF
clone size: many; V gene: TRBV20-1; D gene: -; J gene: TRBJ2-1; CDR3 DNA: TGCAGTGCGGCCCCACTAGATTACTCCTACAATGAGCAGTTCTTC; CDR3 protein: CSAAPLDYSYNEQFF
clone size: -; V gene: TRBV29-1; D gene: TRBD1; J gene: TRBJ1-2; CDR3 DNA: TGCAGCGTTGGGGACAGGGGGCCGACGACCGAAGGCTACACCTTC; CDR3 protein: CSVGDRGPTTEGYTF
clone size: -; V gene: TRBV3-1; D gene: -; J gene: TRBJ2-2; CDR3 DNA: TGTGCCAGCAGCCAAGAGAGGGAGCTGTTTTTT; CDR3 protein: CASSQERELFF
clone size: many; V gene: TRBV9; D gene: -; J gene: TRBJ2-3; CDR3 DNA: TGTGCCAGCAGCGGACACTCAGAAGATACGCAGTATTTT; CDR3 protein: CASSGHSEDTQYF
clone size: few; V gene: TRBV12-3/TRBV12-4; D gene: -; J gene: TRBJ1-1; CDR3 DNA: TGTGCCAGCAGTCCCCTGTTAGGGGGGGGGCTGAACACTGAAGCTTTCTTT; CDR3 protein: CASSPLLGGGLNTEAFF
clone size: many; V gene: TRBV7-2; D gene: TRBD2; J gene: TRBJ2-1; CDR3 DNA: TGTGCCAGCAGCTCCCCGGGACTAGCGGGGGCGGGACATGAGCAGTTCTTC; CDR3 protein: CASSSPGLAGAGHEQFF
clone size: many; V gene: TRBV12-3/TRBV12-4; D gene: -; J gene: TRBJ1-6; CDR3 DNA: TGTGCCAGCAGTTTATCCCAGTCACCCCTCCACTTT; CDR3 protein: CASSLSQSPLHF
clone size: -; V gene: TRBV3-1; D gene: -; J gene: TRBJ1-1; CDR3 DNA: TGTGCCAGCAGCCAAGCGGAGGGGAACACTGAAGCTTTCTTT; CDR3 protein: CASSQAEGNTEAFF
clone size: many; V gene: TRBV29-1; D gene: -; J gene: TRBJ2-1; CDR3 DNA: TGCAGCGTTGGTGGGAGGGGGGCGAGGAATGAGCAGTTCTTC; CDR3 protein: CSVGGRGARNEQFF
clone size: few; V gene: TRBV18; D gene: -; J gene: TRBJ1-2; CDR3 DNA: TGTGCCAGCTCACCAGGGAACGGTAATGGCTACACCTTC; CDR3 protein: CASSPGNGNGYTF
clone size: many; V gene: TRBV7-6; D gene: -; J gene: TRBJ1-1; CDR3 DNA: TGTGCCAGCGGGCAGGGCGGCACTGAAGCTTTCTTT; CDR3 protein: CASGQGGTEAFF
clone size: few; V gene: TRBV7-9; D gene: -; J gene: TRBJ2-5; CDR3 DNA: TGTGCCAGCAGCTTAGTCTTCGAGGGACAAGAGACCCAGTACTTC; CDR3 protein: CASSLVFEGQETQYF